The clone carrying this TCR beta chain was found a few times. Its antigen remains unidentified. PCR was performed using 60 Vbeta and 13 Jbeta primers. The protocol was immunoSEQ multiplex PCR, while the TCRdb copy is restricted to in-frame clones and leaves out a portion. The table records about 130,000 clones, approximately 64% of them present only once. This cohort consisted of healthy bone marrow donors. The sample belongs to a study of cytomegalovirus exposure and HLA in healthy donors. Study findings and constraints: Some TCR beta chains (over 150 of them) were listed as cytomegalovirus-associated.

CDR3 length: 10 amino acids. The sample comprised PBMCs. J is TRBJ2-3 and V is TRBV21-1; the table's D call, TRBD2, was not checked against the DNA. TRBV21-1 is labeled a pseudogene. This receptor was taken from a woman between 35 and 50 years old in good health and CMV-seronegative. DNA of the CDR3: TGTGCCAGCCTGACAGATACGCAGTATTTT. Amino acids: CASLTDTQYF.